This T cell receptor beta chain was sequenced for a study of T cell repertoires in cytomegalovirus infection. The wider study: Recently identified HLA-C-restricted and well-studied HLA-B-restricted CMV epitopes were used. Indications of both CMV infection and matching HLA type were provided by public TCR beta signatures.

Study observations and caveats: Dominating the ex vivo response were TCR beta clonotypes that were CMV-specific and HLA-C-restricted.

As regards this clonotype: The antigen remains undetermined.

TCRdb called the reads again in MiXCR, with one record for every CDR3 protein. This sample yields 900,000 to 950,000 distinct CDR3 sequences, of which around 32% are seen a single time; more than 12% belongs to the top ten. Sequenced here: cultured CD8+ T cells from PBMCs, sampled from culture after CMV antigen stimulation. The sequence was obtained from a human donor in good health (CMV status not recorded). Some clones in this sample may be carry-over from other donors' samples.

The chain's CDR3 is CASSFGTGGYGANVLTF. For the CDR3, the DNA is TGTGCCAGCAGTTTCGGGACAGGGGGCTATGGGGCCAACGTCCTGACTTTC. The gene calls are TRBV28 and TRBJ2-6; 12 nucleotides line up with TRBD1. The CDR3 is made up of 17 amino acids. The germline V gene encodes CDR1 MDHEN and CDR2 SYDVKM. With V trimmed by 3 bases and J by 3 bases, 3 bases remained unmatched.